This T cell receptor beta chain came from a study of Graves' ophthalmopathy and Graves' hyperthyroidism. Findings of the study overall: The model achieved under 71% sensitivity and around 72% specificity for ophthalmopathy progression.

V dropped 2 bases and J dropped 5; count of bases not matched to a gene: 3. The germline CDR1 and CDR2 sequences are LNHDA and SQIVND (reference sequence). CDR3 length equals 14 residues. As regards this clonotype: Its antigen is not known. A much more abundant neighbour one base away suggests this may be a read error. This CDR3 is missing its conserved last phenylalanine or tryptophan, likely due to a read error.

Patients were diagnosed from clinical symptoms, serum thyroxine, TRAb, thyroid ultrasound and orbital computed tomography. Sampling over 8 ml of fresh peripheral blood provided the PBMCs. RNA served as the template for amplifying TCR beta CDR3 regions. HTBI primers were used in a first-round RT-PCR, which preceded a second-round multiplex PCR. TCRdb called the multiplex PCR reads again in MiXCR, with one record for every CDR3 protein. This table holds about 740,000 distinct CDR3 sequences, 40% found once. The receptor was derived from an adult man with Graves' ophthalmopathy. V is TRBV19 and J is TRBJ1-2; 9 bases agree with TRBD1. What was sequenced was peripheral blood. CDR3: CASSIRTGEYGYTS. DNA for the CDR3: TGTGCCAGTAGTATAAGGACAGGGGAGTATGGCTACACCTCC.